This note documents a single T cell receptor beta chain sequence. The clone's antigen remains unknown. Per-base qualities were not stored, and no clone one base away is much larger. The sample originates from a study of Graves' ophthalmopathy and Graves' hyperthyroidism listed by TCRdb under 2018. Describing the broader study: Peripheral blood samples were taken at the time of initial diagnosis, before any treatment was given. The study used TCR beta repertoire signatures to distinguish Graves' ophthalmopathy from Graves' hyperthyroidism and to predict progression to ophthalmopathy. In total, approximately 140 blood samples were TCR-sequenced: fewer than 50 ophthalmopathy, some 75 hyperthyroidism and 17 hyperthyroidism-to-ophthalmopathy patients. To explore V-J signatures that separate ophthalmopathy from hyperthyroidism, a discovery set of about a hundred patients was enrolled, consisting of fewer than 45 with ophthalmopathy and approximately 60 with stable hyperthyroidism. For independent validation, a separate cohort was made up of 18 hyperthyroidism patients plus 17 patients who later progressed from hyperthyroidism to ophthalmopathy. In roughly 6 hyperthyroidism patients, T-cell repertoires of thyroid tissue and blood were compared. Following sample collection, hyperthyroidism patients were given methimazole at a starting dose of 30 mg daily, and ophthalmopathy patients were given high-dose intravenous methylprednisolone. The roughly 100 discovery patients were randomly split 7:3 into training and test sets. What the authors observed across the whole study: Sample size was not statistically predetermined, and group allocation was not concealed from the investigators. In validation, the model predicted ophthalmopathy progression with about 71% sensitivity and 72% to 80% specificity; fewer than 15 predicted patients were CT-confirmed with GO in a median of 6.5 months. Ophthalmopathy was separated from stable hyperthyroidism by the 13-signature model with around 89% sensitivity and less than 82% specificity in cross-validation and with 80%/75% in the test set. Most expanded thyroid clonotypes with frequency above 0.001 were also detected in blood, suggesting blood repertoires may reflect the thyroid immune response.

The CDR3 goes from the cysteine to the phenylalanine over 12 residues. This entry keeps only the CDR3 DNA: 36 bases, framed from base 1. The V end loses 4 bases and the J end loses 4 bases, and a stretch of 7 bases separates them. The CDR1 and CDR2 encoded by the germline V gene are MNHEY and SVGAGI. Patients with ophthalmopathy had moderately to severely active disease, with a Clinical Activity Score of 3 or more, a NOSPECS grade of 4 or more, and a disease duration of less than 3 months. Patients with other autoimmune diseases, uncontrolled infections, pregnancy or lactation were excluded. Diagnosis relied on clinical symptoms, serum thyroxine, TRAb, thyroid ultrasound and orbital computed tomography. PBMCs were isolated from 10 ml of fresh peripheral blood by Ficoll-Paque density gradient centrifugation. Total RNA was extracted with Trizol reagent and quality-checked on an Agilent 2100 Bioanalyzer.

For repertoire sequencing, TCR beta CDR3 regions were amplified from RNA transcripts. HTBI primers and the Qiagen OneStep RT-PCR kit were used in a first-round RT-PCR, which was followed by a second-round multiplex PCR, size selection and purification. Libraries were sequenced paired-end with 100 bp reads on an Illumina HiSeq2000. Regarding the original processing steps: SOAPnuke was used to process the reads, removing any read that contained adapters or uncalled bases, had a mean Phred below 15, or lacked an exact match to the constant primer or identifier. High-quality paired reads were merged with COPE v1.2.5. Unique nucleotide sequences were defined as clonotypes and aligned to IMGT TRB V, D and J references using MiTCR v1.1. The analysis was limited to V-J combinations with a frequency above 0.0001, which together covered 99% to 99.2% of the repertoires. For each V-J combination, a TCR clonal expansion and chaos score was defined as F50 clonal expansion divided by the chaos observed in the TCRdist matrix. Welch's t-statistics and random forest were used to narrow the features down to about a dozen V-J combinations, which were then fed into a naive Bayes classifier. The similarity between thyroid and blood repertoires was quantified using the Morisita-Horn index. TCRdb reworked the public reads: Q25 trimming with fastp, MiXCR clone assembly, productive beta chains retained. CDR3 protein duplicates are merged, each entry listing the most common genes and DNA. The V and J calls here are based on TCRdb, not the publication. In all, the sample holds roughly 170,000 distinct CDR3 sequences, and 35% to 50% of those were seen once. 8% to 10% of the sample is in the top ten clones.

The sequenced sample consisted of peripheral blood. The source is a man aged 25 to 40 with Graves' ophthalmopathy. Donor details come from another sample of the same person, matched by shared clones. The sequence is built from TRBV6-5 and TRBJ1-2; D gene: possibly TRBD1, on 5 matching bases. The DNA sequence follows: TGTGCCAGCAGTTCGACAGCCTATGGCTACACCTTC. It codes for CASSSTAYGYTF.